The subject of this entry is one T cell receptor (beta chain). No antigen is known for it. V lost 3 bases and J lost 0, with 8 bases in between. The germline gives CDR1 LNHDA, CDR2 SQIVND (reference sequence). This CDR3 is 14 amino acids long. TCRdb's table, derived via immunoSEQ multiplex PCR, lists solely in-frame clones and lacks some. The data show roughly 140,000 clones, approximately 90% seen once. The data are from a study of T cell responses to AZD1222 COVID-19 vaccine. The overall study: Second-dose intervals near 4 or 12 weeks were combined.

Study-wide results and limits: Baseline seropositives among AZD1222 recipients totaled only 6 or 7. Most donors were white British, females outnumbered males, and clonal diversity was possibly underestimated. Unmutated variant regions are reportedly the target of nearly half of TCRs that are spike-specific.

This rearrangement joins TRBV19 to TRBJ1-1, with D unresolved. This TCR derives from an adult in good health. The sample consisted of peripheral blood, taken on day 0 of AZD1222 vaccination. The CDR3 nucleotides read TGTGCCAGTAGTATCGGCGATTTGAACACTGAAGCTTTCTTT. It specifies CASSIGDLNTEAFF.